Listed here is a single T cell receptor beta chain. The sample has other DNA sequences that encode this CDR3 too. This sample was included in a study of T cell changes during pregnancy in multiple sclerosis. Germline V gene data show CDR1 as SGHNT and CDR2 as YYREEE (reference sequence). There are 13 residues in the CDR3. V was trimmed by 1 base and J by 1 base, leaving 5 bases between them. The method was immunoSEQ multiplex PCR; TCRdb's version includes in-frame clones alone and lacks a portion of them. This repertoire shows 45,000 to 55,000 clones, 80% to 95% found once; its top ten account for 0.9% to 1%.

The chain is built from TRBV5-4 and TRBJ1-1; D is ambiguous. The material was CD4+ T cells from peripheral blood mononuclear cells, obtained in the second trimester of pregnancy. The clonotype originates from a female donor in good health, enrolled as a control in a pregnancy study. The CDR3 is CASSLTGNTEAFF. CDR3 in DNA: TGTGCCAGCAGCTTGACGGGGAACACTGAAGCTTTCTTT.